In this sample, the clone carrying this T cell receptor beta chain turned up a few times. Antigen specificity is unknown. This record belongs to a study of vaccination and CD4 T cells after COVID-19. Looking at the study overall: Samples taken post-COVID came a median around 3.5 months after diagnosis, ranging from 35 to 161.

V was pared by 3 bases and J by 5 bases, with 9 bases of the junction left unmatched. The germline V gene encodes CDR1 DFQATT and CDR2 SNEGSKA (reference sequence). CDR3 size: 14 residues. Treatment denoted: roughly ten-day PBMC culture with coronavirus spike peptide pools or control peptides (ViraFEST assay). Study results and caveats: The analysis of convalescent patients involved relatively few individuals and lacked early post-infection timepoints. A nonsignificant median increase from approximately 21 to 40 SARS-CoV-2-reactive clonotypes was observed.

Sequenced with the Oncomine TCR Beta short-read assay was DNA taken from cultured CD4+ T cells. Via MiXCR, TCRdb re-called the PCR reads, giving one row per CDR3 protein. The profile shows almost 20,000 distinct CDR3 sequences, around 45% of them singletons. V and J are TRBV20-1 and TRBJ1-1, with 7 bases fitting TRBD1. This clonotype was sampled from a human donor who had recovered from COVID-19. Sample: CD4+ T cells from blood, cultured in vitro, taken before SARS-CoV-2 vaccination. CDR3: CSASGDRDLTEAFF. The CDR3 DNA follows: TGCAGTGCTAGTGGAGACAGGGATCTGACTGAAGCTTTCTTT.